The source of this TCR beta chain is a study of immune evolution from preneoplasia to lung adenocarcinoma. Study details: HLA loss of heterozygosity: roughly 6.6% AIS, around 16% MIA, over 30% ADC, none AAH. Overall study results and limits: Later-stage lesions seemingly showed higher T cell density and diversity than normal lung.

Comment on this clone: Its cognate antigen is unknown.

Assay used: immunoSEQ multiplex PCR; TCRdb lists only in-frame clones, some missing. This sample has some 6,100 clones, with over 80% found just once. V lost 0 bases and J 0 bases, leaving 8 bases between the germline ends. This CDR3 contains 15 residues. CDR1 KGHSH and CDR2 LQKENI come from the germline V gene. Patients had resection in Japan or China between 2014 and 2017. Histologic diagnosis was independently verified by two lung pathologists. The clonotype was recovered from a person between 60 and 69 years old with lung adenocarcinoma. Sequenced: FFPE invasive lung adenocarcinoma tissue. J is TRBJ1-1 and V is TRBV18; no clear D gene. The CDR3 DNA reads as TGTGCCAGCTCACCACCGGCCAGTATGAACACTGAAGCTTTCTTT. The encoded protein is CASSPPASMNTEAFF.